This TCR beta chain was found in a study of control samples from healthy donors and cancer patients. Only in-frame clones appear in the TCRdb table, and some are missing; sequencing was by immunoSEQ multiplex PCR. The data show 150,000 or so clones, 85% to 95% seen once. The CDR3 is 15 residues long. V was cut by 4 bases and J by 2 bases, with 14 bases left in between. Germline V gives CDR1 LGHDT, CDR2 YNNKEL (reference sequence). This TCR was recovered from a woman aged 40 to 50 in good health. Material for sequencing was blood. This chain links TRBV3-1 (or the pseudogene TRBV3-2) with TRBJ1-2; D may be TRBD1 (5 bases). The CDR3 here is CASSPQTDFNYGYTF. The CDR3 nucleotides read TGTGCCAGCAGCCCCCAGACAGACTTCAACTATGGCTACACCTTC.